This TCR beta chain was sequenced in a study of tumor and adjacent non-tumor tissue in lung cancer. The count of this clonotype is one. The conserved closing phenylalanine or tryptophan is absent in this CDR3, likely reflecting a read error. This sample's RNA came from whole unsorted tissue. Donors were chemotherapy-naive, newly diagnosed lung cancer surgical patients in China, August–late 2014. TCRbeta libraries were built with three rounds of nested PCR, modified from ARM-PCR. TCRdb itself ran the multiplex PCR reads through MiXCR, one entry per CDR3 protein. The sample holds 78,000 or so distinct CDR3 sequences; 75% to 90% are singletons and the top ten take roughly 13%. The germline CDR1 and CDR2 sequences are DFQATT and SNEGSKA (reference sequence). Trimming stripped 6 bases from V and 14 bases from J, with 16 bases between. This CDR3 contains 11 residues.

The sample taken for sequencing was lung tumor tissue. This receptor was obtained from a woman in her forties or fifties with non-small cell lung cancer. This chain joins TRBV20-1 and TRBJ1-4; no firm D call. CDR3 nucleotides: TGCAGTGCACGGCGCGATGACAATCTGTTTCTT. Protein sequence: CSARRDDNLFL.